This T cell receptor (beta chain) was identified during a study of blood T cell repertoires in COVID-19. Whole-study context: From T cells, B-cell-depleted T cells, or PBMCs came the material, which was cDNA or gDNA.

Germline V gene data show CDR1 as LGHDT and CDR2 as YNNKEL (reference sequence). J gave up 6 bases and V 1 base, and 4 bases lay outside the gene matches. CDR3 length equals 15 residues. Per the original methods: How many nucleated cells were present was estimated from reference gene primer amplification. Data came from immunoSEQ multiplex PCR; TCRdb stores just in-frame clones and leaves some out. The DNA was the basis for D and trimming; V, J and clone size are from that table. The sample includes around 480,000 clones, about nine tenths of them seen just once. The sequenced sample was PBMCs or T cells enriched from blood (not recorded which). The TCR was taken from a young woman who had recovered from COVID-19. The chain is built from TRBV3-1 (or the pseudogene TRBV3-2) and TRBJ2-4; 9 bases agree with TRBD2. The CDR3 sequence is CASSQGGGGVNIQYF. The CDR3 DNA is TGTGCCAGCAGCCAAGGAGGCGGGGGGGTAAACATTCAGTACTTC.